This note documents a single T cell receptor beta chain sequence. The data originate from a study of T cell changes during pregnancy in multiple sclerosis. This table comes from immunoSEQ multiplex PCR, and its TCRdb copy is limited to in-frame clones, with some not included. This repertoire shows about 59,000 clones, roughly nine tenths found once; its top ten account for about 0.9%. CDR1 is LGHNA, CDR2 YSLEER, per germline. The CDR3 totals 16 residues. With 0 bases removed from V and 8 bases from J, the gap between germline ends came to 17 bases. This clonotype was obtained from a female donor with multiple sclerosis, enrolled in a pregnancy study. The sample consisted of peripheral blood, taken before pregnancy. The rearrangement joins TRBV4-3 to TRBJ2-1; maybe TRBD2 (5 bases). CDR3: CASSQEKRAGVDEQFF. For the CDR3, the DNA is TGCGCCAGCAGCCAAGAGAAAAGGGCGGGCGTCGATGAGCAGTTCTTC.